Listed here are 9 T cell receptor beta chains from one sample, sequenced in a study of control samples from healthy donors and cancer patients. Measured with immunoSEQ multiplex PCR; TCRdb has only the in-frame clones, and not every one. The repertoire holds about 57,000 clones, roughly 90% seen once, with about 0.91% in the top ten. Sequenced sample: PBMCs. The receptors shown here come from a man aged 25-45 years with colorectal cancer.

This chain links TRBV24-1 with TRBJ1-2; 7 bases align to TRBD1. CDR3 length: 14 residues. The V gene's germline CDR1 is KGHDR and CDR2 SFDVKD. V shed 3 bases and J 4 bases; nucleotides not matched to a gene: 4. In DNA, the CDR3 is TGTGCCACCAGTGATCCGGGACAGACCTATGGCTACACCTTC. Translation: CATSDPGQTYGYTF.

The chain links TRBV4-2 to TRBJ2-3, with TRBD2 identical over 14 bases. V was pared by 0 bases and J by 8 bases, with 7 bases of the junction left unmatched. Germline CDR1 LGHNA, CDR2 YNFKEQ. This CDR3 contains 17 residues. CDR3 sequence reads: CASSQDPRTSGGSTQYF. The DNA of the CDR3 is TGTGCCAGCAGCCAAGATCCAAGGACTAGCGGGGGGAGTACGCAGTATTTT.

J is TRBJ1-5 and V is TRBV15; no definite D call. CDR1 is LNHNV, CDR2 YYDKDF, per germline (reference sequence). Trimming shortened V by 0 bases and J by 4 bases, and 10 bases separated the two germline ends. The CDR3 is 15 amino acids. CDR3 region: CATSRDPLINQPQHF. CDR3 nucleotide sequence: TGTGCCACCAGCAGAGATCCGTTAATTAATCAGCCCCAGCATTTT.

The rearrangement joins TRBV13 to TRBJ1-1, with 8 positions matching TRBD1. CDR3 length: 14 amino acids. Germline V gives CDR1 PRHDT, CDR2 FYEKMQ (reference sequence). The V segment lost 8 bases and the J segment 2 bases; nucleotides outside the gene matches: 7. The CDR3 spells CASLRGRGNTEAFF. The CDR3 region has the DNA TGTGCCAGCCTCAGGGGGCGGGGAAACACTGAAGCTTTCTTT.

The V and J genes are TRBV10-2 and TRBJ1-2, with 9 positions matching TRBD1. The germline V gene has CDR1 WSHSY and CDR2 SAAADI. Losses at the gene ends were 3 bases for V and 10 bases for J; bases not matched to a gene: 3. CDR3 length: 12 residues. CDR3 residues: CASSEGDRDYTF. The CDR3 DNA sequence: TGCGCCAGCAGTGAAGGGGACAGGGACTACACCTTC.

The chain carries TRBV6-1 and TRBJ2-7; 7 positions agree with TRBD2. This CDR3 has 14 residues. Trimming took 2 bases from V and 2 from J; bases not matched to a gene: 3. CDR1 MNHNS and CDR2 SASEGT come from the germline V gene. CDR3 sequence reads: CASSERGEAYEQYV. The CDR3 bases are TGTGCCAGCAGTGAACGGGGGGAGGCCTACGAGCAGTACGTC.

This clone has just one count. V and J are TRBV5-1 and TRBJ2-6; tentatively, D is TRBD1 (6 bases). Germline assignment: CDR1 SGHRS and CDR2 YFSETQ. This CDR3 spans 16 amino acids. The germline V and J ends were trimmed by 4 bases and 2 bases, with 13 bases remaining between them. The CDR3 protein is CASSGSTGAGANVLTF. The CDR3 region has the DNA TGCGCCAGCAGCGGATCGACAGGTGCTGGGGCCAACGTCCTGACTTTC.

This chain links TRBV7-7 with TRBJ2-1, with 8 bases that match TRBD1. V dropped 5 bases and J dropped 7; count of bases not matched to a gene: 4. Germline lookup yields CDR1 SSHAT and CDR2 FNYEAQ (reference sequence). The CDR3 covers 13 residues. The CDR3 loop reads CASSQDRENEQFF. The DNA for the CDR3 is TGTGCCAGCAGCCAGGACAGGGAAAATGAGCAGTTCTTC.

The chain has TRBV11-2 and TRBJ2-3; no clear D. The CDR3 is made up of 13 amino acids. The V end was cut by 0 bases, the J end by 9 bases, with 10 bases between. Germline V gives CDR1 SGHAT, CDR2 FQNNGV. This chain's CDR3 is CASSLEIGVTQYF. The CDR3 bases are TGTGCCAGCAGCTTAGAGATCGGCGTGACGCAGTATTTT.